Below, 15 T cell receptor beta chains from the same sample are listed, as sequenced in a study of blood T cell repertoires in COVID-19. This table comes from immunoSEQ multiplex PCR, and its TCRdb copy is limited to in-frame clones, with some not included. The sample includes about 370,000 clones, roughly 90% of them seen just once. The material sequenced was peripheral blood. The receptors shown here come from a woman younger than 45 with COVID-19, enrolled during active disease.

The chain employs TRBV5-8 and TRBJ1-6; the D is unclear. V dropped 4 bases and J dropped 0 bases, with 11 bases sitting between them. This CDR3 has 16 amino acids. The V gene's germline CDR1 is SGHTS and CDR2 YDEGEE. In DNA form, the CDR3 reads TGTGCCAGCAGCGAGGAACCTAGCTCCTATAATTCACCCCTCCACTTT. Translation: CASSEEPSSYNSPLHF.

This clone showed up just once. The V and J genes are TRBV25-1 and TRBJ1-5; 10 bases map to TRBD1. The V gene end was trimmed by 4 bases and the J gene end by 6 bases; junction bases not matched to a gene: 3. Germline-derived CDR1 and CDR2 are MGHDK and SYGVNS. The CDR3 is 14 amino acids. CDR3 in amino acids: CASSGQGAGQPQHF. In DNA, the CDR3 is TGTGCCAGCAGTGGACAGGGGGCTGGTCAGCCCCAGCATTTT.

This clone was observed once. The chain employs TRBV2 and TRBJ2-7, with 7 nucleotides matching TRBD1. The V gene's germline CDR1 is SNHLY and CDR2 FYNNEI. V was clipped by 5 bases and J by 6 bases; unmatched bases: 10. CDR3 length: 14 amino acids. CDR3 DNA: TGTGCCAGCAGTTCCGGGACAGATGGTATCGAGCAGTACTTC. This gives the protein CASSSGTDGIEQYF. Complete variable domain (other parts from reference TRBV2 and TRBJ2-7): EPEVTQTPSHQVTQMGQEVILRCVPISNHLYFYWYRQILGQKVEFLVSFYNNEISEKSEIFDDQFSVERPDGSNFTLKIRSTKLEDSAMYFCASSSGTDGIEQYFGPGTRLTVT.

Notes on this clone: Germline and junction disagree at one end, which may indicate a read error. CDR3 sequence: CASSSGAGGYEQFF. CDR3 sequence (DNA): TGTGCTAGCAGCTCAGGCGCGGGGGGGTATGAGCAGTTCTTC. This chain joins TRBV7-7 and TRBJ2-1, with 9 bases identical to TRBD2. The CDR3 is made up of 14 amino acids. The germline CDR1 and CDR2 sequences are SSHAT and FNYEAQ (reference sequence).

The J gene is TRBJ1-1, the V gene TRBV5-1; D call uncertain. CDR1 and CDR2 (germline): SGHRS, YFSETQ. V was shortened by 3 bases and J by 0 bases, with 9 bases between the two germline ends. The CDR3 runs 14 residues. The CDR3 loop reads CASSSSVMNTEAFF. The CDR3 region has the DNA TGCGCCAGCAGCTCGTCAGTGATGAACACTGAAGCTTTCTTT. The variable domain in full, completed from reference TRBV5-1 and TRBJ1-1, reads KAGVTQTPRYLIKTRGQQVTLSCSPISGHRSVSWYQQTPGQGLQFLFEYFSETQRNKGNFPGRFSGRQFSNSRSEMNVSTLELGDSALYLCASSSSVMNTEAFFGQGTRLTVV.

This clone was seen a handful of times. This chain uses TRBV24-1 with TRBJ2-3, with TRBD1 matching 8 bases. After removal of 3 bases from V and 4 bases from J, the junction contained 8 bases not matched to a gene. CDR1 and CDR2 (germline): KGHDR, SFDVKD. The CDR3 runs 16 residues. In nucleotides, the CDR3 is TGTGCCACCAGTGATAGACAGGGGACGGTTGCAGATACGCAGTATTTT. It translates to CATSDRQGTVADTQYF.

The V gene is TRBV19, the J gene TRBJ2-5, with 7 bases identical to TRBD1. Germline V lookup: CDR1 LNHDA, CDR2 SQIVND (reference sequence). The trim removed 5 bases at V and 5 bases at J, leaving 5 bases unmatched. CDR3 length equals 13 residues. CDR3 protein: CASSPDRAETQYF. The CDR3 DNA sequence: TGTGCCAGTAGTCCAGACAGGGCGGAGACCCAGTACTTC.

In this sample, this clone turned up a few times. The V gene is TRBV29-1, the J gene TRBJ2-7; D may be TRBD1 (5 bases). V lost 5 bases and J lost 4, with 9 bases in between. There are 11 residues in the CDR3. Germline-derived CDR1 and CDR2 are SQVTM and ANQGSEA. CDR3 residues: CSVSQGYEQYV. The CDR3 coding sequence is TGCAGCGTTTCCCAGGGATACGAGCAGTACGTC.

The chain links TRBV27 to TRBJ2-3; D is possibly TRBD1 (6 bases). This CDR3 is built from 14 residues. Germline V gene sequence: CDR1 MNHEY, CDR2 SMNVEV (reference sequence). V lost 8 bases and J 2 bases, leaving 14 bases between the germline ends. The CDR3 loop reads CASCSDRLTDTQYF. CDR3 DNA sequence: TGTGCCAGCTGCTCAGACAGGCTCACAGATACGCAGTATTTT.

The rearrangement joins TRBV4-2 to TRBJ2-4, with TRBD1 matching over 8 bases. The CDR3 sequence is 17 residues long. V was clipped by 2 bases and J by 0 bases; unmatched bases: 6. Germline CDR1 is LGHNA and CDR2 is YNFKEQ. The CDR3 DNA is TGTGCCAGCAGCCAATTGTTCAGGGGGCTAGCCAAAAACATTCAGTACTTC. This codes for CASSQLFRGLAKNIQYF.

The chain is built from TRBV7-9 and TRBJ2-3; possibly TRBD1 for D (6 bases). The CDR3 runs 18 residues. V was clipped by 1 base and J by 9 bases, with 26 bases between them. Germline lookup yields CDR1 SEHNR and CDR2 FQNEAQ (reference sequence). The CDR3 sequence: CASSLGAGDLLMPVTQYF. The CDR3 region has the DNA TGTGCCAGCAGCTTAGGTGCAGGGGACCTCCTGATGCCCGTAACGCAGTATTTT.

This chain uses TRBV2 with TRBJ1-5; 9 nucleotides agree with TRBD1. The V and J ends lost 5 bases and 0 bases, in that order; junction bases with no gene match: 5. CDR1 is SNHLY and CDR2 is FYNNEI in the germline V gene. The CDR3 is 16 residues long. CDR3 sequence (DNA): TGTGCCAGCAGTTCGGGACAGGGAAGTAGCAATCAGCCCCAGCATTTT. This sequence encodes CASSSGQGSSNQPQHF.

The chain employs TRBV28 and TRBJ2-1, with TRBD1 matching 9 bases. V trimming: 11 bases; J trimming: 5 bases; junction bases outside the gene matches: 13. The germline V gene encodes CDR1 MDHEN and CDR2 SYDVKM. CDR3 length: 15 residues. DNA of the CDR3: TGTGCCGGTCAAAAGGGACAGGGTCCCAACAATGAGCAGTTCTTC. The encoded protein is CAGQKGQGPNNEQFF.

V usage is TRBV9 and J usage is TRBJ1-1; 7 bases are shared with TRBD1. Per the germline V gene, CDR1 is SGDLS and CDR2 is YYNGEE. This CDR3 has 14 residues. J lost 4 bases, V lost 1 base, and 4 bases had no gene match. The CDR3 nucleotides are TGTGCCAGCAGCGTATTGACAGGGCCCACTGAAGCTTTCTTT. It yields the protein CASSVLTGPTEAFF.

The CDR3 loop is CASSRPGTSGPYEQYF. CDR3 nucleotide sequence: TGTGCCAGCAGCCGCCCCGGGACTAGCGGACCCTACGAGCAGTACTTC. The V gene is TRBV6-2 or TRBV6-3, the J gene TRBJ2-7, with TRBD2 matching 11 bases. There are 16 residues in the CDR3. V was pared by 6 bases and J by 2 bases, with 9 bases of the junction left unmatched. Germline lookup yields CDR1 MNHEY and CDR2 SVGEGT.